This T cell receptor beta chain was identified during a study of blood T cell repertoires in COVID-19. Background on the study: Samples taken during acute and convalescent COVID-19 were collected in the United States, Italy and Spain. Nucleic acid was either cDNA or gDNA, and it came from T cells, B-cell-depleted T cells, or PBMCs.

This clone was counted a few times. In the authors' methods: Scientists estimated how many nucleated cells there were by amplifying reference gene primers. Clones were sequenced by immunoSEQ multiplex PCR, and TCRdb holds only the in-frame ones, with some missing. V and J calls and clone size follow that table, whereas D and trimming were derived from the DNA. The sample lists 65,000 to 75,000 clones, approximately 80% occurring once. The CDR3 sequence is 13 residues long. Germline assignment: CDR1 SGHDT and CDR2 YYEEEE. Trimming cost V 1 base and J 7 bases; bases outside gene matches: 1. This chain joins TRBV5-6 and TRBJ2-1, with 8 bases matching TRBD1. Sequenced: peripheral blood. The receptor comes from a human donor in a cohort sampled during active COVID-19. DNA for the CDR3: TGTGCCAGCAGCTTGACAGGGGGGAATGAGCAGTTCTTC. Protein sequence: CASSLTGGNEQFF.